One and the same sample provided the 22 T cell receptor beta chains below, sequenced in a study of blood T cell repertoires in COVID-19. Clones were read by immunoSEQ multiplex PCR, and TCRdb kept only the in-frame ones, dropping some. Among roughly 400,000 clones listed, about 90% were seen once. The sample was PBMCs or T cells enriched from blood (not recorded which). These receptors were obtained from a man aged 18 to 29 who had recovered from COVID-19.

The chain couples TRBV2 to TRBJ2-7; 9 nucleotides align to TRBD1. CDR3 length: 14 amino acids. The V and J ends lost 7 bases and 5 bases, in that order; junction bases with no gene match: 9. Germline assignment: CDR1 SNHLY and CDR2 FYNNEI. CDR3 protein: CASIKGQGSHEQYF. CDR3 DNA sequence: TGTGCCAGCATTAAGGGACAGGGTAGTCACGAGCAGTACTTC.

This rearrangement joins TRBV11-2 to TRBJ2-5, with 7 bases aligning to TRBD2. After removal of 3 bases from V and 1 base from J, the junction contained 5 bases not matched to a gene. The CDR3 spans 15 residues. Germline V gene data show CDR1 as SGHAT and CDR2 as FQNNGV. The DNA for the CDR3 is TGTGCCAGCAGCTTGACTAGCCGACGCCAAGAGACCCAGTACTTC. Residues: CASSLTSRRQETQYF.

The CDR3: CASSLSGTLQETQYF. DNA of the CDR3: TGTGCCAGCAGCTTATCCGGGACTCTACAAGAGACCCAGTACTTC. V gene TRBV11-2 combines with J gene TRBJ2-5; D possibly corresponds to TRBD2 (6 bases). Looked up from germline, CDR1 is SGHAT and CDR2 is FQNNGV. The length of the CDR3 is 15 residues. V shed 2 bases and J shed 2 bases, with 12 bases lying between them. The full variable domain, in which reference TRBV11-2 and TRBJ2-5 provide the parts outside the CDR3, is EAGVAQSPRYKIIEKRQSVAFWCNPISGHATLYWYQQILGQGPKLLIQFQNNGVVDDSQLPKDRFSAERLKGVDSTLKIQPAKLEDSAVYLCASSLSGTLQETQYFGPGTRLLVL.

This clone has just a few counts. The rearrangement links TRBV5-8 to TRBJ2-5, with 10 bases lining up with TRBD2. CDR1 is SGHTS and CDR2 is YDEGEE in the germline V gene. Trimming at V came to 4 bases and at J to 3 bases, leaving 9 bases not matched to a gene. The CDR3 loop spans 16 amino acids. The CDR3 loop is CASSRGSGRFEETQYF. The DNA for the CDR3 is TGTGCCAGCAGCCGGGGTAGCGGGAGGTTTGAAGAGACCCAGTACTTC.

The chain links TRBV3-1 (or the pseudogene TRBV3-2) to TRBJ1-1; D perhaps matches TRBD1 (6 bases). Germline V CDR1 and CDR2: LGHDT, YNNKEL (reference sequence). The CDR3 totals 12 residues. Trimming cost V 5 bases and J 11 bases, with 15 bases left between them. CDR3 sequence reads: CASSEKGGSAFF. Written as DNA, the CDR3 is TGTGCCAGCAGCGAAAAGGGGGGGTCGGCTTTCTTT.

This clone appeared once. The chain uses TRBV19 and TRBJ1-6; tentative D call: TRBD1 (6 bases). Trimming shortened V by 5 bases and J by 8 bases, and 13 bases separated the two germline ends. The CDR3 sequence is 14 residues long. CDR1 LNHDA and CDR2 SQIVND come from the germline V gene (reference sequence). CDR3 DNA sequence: TGTGCCAGTAGTCACAGGGTTATGGATTCACCCCTCCACTTT. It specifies CASSHRVMDSPLHF.

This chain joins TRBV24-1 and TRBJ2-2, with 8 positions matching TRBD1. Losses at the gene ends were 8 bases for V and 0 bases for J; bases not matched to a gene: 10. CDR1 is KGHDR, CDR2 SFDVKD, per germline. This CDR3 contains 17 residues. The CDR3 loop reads CATIPHRQGSNTGELFF. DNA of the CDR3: TGTGCCACCATTCCCCACCGACAGGGGTCGAACACCGGGGAGCTGTTTTTT.

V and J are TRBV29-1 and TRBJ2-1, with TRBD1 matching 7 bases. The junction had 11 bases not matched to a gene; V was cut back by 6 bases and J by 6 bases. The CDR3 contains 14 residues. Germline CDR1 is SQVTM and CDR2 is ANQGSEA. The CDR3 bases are TGCAGCGTGGGTGACAGGGCACATTTCAATGAGCAGTTCTTC. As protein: CSVGDRAHFNEQFF.

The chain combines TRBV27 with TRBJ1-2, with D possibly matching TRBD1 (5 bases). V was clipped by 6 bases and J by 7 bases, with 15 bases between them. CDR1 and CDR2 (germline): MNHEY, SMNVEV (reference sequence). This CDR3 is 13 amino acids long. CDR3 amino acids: CASSRSGGGGYTF. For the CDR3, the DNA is TGTGCCAGCAGCCGGAGCGGGGGGGGTGGCTACACCTTC.

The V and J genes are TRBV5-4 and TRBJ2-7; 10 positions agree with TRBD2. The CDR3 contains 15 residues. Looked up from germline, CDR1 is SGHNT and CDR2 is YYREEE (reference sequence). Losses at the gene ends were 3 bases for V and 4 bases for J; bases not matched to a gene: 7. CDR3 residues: CASSWTSGHTYEQYF. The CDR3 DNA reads TGTGCCAGCAGCTGGACTAGCGGCCACACTTACGAGCAGTACTTC.

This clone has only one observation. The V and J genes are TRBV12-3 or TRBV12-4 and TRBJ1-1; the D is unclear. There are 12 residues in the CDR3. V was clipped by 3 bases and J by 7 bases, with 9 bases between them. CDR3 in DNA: TGTGCCAGCAGTTTGATGTCCGGTGAAGCTTTCTTT. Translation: CASSLMSGEAFF.

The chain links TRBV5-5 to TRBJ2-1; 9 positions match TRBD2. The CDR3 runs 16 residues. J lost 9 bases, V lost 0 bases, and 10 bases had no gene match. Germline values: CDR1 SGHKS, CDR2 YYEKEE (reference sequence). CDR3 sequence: CASSLATSGPLGEQFF. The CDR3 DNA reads TGTGCCAGCAGCTTGGCCACTAGCGGGCCCCTCGGTGAGCAGTTCTTC.

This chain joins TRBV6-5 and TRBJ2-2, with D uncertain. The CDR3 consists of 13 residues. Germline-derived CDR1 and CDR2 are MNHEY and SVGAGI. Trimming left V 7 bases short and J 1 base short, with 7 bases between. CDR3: CASIRGNTGELFF. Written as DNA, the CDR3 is TGTGCCAGCATTAGAGGGAACACCGGGGAGCTGTTTTTT.

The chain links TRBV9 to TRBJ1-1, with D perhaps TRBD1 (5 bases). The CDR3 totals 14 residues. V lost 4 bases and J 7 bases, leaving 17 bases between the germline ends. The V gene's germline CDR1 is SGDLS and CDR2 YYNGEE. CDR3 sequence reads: CASSPGTPGGEAFF. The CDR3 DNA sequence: TGTGCCAGCAGCCCGGGGACCCCCGGGGGTGAAGCTTTCTTT.

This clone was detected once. The CDR3 is CASSYAPGQGAAGEKLFF. The CDR3 DNA follows: TGTGCCAGCAGTTATGCACCGGGACAGGGGGCAGCGGGTGAAAAACTGTTTTTT. This rearrangement joins TRBV27 to TRBJ1-4, with 12 bases lining up with TRBD1. V dropped 4 bases and J dropped 7; count of bases not matched to a gene: 13. Germline lookup yields CDR1 MNHEY and CDR2 SMNVEV (reference sequence). The CDR3 is 18 residues long.

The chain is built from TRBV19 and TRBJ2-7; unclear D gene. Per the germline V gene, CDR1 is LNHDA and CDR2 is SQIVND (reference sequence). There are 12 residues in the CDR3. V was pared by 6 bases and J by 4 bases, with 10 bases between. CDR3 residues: CASSANPYEQYF. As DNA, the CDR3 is TGTGCCAGTAGCGCGAATCCATACGAGCAGTACTTC.

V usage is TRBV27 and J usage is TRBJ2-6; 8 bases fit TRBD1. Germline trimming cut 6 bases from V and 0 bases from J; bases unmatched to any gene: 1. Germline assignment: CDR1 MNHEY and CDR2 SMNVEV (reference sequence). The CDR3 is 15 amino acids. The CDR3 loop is CASRTGVSGANVLTF. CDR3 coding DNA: TGTGCCAGCAGGACAGGGGTCTCTGGGGCCAACGTCCTGACTTTC.

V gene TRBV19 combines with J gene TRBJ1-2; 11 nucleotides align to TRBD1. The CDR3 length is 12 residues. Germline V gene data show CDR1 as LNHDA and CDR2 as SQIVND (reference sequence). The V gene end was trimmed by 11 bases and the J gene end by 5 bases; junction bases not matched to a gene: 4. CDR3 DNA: TGTGCCTCTGGGACAGGGGGGTATGGCTACACCTTC. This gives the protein CASGTGGYGYTF. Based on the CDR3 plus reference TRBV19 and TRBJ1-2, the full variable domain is DGGITQSPKYLFRKEGQNVTLSCEQNLNHDAMYWYRQDPGQGLRLIYYSQIVNDFQKGDIAEGYSVSREKKESFPLTVTSAQKNPTAFYLCASGTGGYGYTFGSGTRLTVV.

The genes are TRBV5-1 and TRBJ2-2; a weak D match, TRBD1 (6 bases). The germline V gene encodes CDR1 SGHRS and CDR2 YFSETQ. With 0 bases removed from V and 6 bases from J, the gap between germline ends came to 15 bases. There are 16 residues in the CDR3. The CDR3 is CASSLAGAGAPGELFF. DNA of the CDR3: TGCGCCAGCAGCTTGGCCGGGGCAGGGGCGCCCGGGGAGCTGTTTTTT.

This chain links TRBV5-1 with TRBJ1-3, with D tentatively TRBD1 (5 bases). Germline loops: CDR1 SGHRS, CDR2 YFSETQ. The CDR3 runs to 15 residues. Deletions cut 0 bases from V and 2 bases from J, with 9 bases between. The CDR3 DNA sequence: TGCGCCAGCAGCTTGGCCCCAGGGCCTGGAAACACCATATATTTT. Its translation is CASSLAPGPGNTIYF.

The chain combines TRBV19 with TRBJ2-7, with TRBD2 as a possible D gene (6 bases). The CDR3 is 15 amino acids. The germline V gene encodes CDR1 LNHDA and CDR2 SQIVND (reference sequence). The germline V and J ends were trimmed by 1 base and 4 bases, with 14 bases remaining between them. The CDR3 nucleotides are TGTGCCAGTAGTATAGCTGGCAGGGAGGTTTACGAGCAGTACTTC. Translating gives CASSIAGREVYEQYF.

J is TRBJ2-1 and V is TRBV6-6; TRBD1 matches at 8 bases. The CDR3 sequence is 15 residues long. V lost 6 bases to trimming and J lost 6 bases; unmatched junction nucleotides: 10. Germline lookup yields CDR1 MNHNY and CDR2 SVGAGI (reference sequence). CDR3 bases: TGTGCCAGCAGCCCTAGGGGTCAGGGGGCCAATGAGCAGTTCTTC. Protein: CASSPRGQGANEQFF.